The TCR beta chain described here comes from a study of blood T cell repertoires in COVID-19. The overall study: Both acute and convalescent COVID-19 samples were obtained from the United States, Italy and Spain. Sources were T cells, B-cell-depleted T cells, or PBMCs; the material itself was cDNA or gDNA.

In the original analysis: Using reference gene primer amplification, nucleated cell counts were estimated. TCRdb's table, derived via immunoSEQ multiplex PCR, lists solely in-frame clones and lacks some. V and J calls and clone size are those listed in that table; D and trimming were worked out from the DNA. The data hold about 42,000 clones, with approximately 80% observed a single time. Germline V CDR1 and CDR2: SGDLS, YYNGEE. The CDR3 is 16 amino acids. V lost 0 bases and J lost 2; bases outside the gene matches: 4. The material sequenced was peripheral blood. The TCR originated in a man aged 45-65 years with active COVID-19. The chain links TRBV9 to TRBJ2-5, with 10 bases that match TRBD1. CDR3 residues: CASSVALDRGQETQYF. The CDR3 DNA follows: TGTGCCAGCAGCGTAGCCCTGGACAGGGGGCAAGAGACCCAGTACTTC.